This T cell receptor (beta chain) derives from a study of blood T cell repertoires in COVID-19. Study details: Specimens from acute and convalescent COVID-19 originated in the United States, Italy and Spain.

Produced via immunoSEQ multiplex PCR; TCRdb's table is partial and in-frame only. The sample includes approximately 44,000 clones, around four fifths of them seen just once. The sequencing input was peripheral blood. This clonotype originated in a human donor in a cohort sampled during active COVID-19.

CDR3 in amino acids: CASSIPYYGYTF. In nucleotides, the CDR3 is TGTGCCAGTAGTATCCCGTACTATGGCTACACCTTC. V gene TRBV19 combines with J gene TRBJ1-2, with unresolved D. Germline values: CDR1 LNHDA, CDR2 SQIVND (reference sequence). This CDR3 is 12 amino acids long. Trimming shortened V by 3 bases and J by 3 bases, and 5 bases separated the two germline ends.